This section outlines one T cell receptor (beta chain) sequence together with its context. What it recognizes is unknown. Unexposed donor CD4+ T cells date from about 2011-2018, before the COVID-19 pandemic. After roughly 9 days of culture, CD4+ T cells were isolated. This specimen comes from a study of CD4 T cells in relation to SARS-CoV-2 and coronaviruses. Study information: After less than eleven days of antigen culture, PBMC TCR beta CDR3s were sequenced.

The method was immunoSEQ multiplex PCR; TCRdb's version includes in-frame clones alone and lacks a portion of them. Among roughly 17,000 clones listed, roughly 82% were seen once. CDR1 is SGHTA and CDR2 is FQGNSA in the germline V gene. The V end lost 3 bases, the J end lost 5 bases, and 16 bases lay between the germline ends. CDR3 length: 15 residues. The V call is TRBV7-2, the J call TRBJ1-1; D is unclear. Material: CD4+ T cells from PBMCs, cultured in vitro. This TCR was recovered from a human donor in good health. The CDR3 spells CASSFFLGRGTEAFF. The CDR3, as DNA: TGTGCCAGCAGCTTTTTTTTAGGCCGAGGAACTGAAGCTTTCTTT. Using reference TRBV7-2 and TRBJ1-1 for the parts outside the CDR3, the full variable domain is GAGVSQSPSNKVTEKGKDVELRCDPISGHTALYWYRQSLGQGLEFLIYFQGNSAPDKSGLPSDRFSAERTGGSVSTLTIQRTQQEDSAVYLCASSFFLGRGTEAFFGQGTRLTVV.